A single sample gave rise to the 22 T cell receptor beta chains below, sequenced in a study of blood T cell repertoires in COVID-19. Sequencing used immunoSEQ multiplex PCR; TCRdb keeps in-frame clones, though not all of them. This table holds over 200,000 clones, 80% to 85% found once. Material: peripheral blood. These TCRs come from a middle-aged man with active or convalescent COVID-19.

The chain joins TRBV27 to TRBJ1-2; the match to TRBD1 covers 8 bases. Losses at the gene ends were 3 bases for V and 4 bases for J; bases not matched to a gene: 10. CDR1 is MNHEY and CDR2 is SMNVEV in the germline V gene (reference sequence). The CDR3 is 16 amino acids. The DNA for the CDR3 is TGTGCCAGCAGTTTGTCCAGGGGGCAAAAGGGCTATGGCTACACCTTC. Its protein product is CASSLSRGQKGYGYTF.

This clone was observed a few times. The V and J genes are TRBV12-5 and TRBJ2-2; 8 nucleotides agree with TRBD2. Unmatched junction bases numbered 10, after V lost 7 bases and J lost 3 bases. Germline V lookup: CDR1 LGHNT, CDR2 FRNRAP. The CDR3 extends over 16 amino acids. The CDR3 coding sequence is TGTGCTAGTGCCATGCGGGCGGGGGGACACACCGGGGAGCTGTTTTTT. Translating gives CASAMRAGGHTGELFF.

V usage is TRBV19 and J usage is TRBJ2-2; 8 bases line up with TRBD1. Per the germline V gene, CDR1 is LNHDA and CDR2 is SQIVND (reference sequence). The CDR3 is made up of 16 amino acids. V shed 4 bases and J 6 bases; nucleotides not matched to a gene: 10. CDR3 nucleotides: TGTGCCAGTAGTAAAACAGTTGGACAGGGTCCCGGGGAGCTGTTTTTT. It translates to CASSKTVGQGPGELFF.

This clone was recorded once. This rearrangement joins TRBV19 to TRBJ2-4, with D possibly TRBD2 on 5 matching bases. V was cut by 5 bases and J by 9 bases, with 8 bases left in between. This CDR3 is built from 11 residues. CDR1 and CDR2 (germline): LNHDA, SQIVND (reference sequence). The CDR3 is CASSPGGIQYF. The CDR3 bases are TGTGCCAGTAGTCCCGGAGGCATTCAGTACTTC.

The chain joins TRBV30 to TRBJ1-4; 7 positions match TRBD1. With 1 base clipped from V and 7 bases from J, the junction kept 9 bases outside the gene matches. The CDR3 consists of 15 residues. Looked up from germline, CDR1 is GTSNPN and CDR2 is SVGIG (reference sequence). The CDR3 DNA is TGTGCCTGGAGTGGAACAGGGGTTGGTTTTGAAAAACTGTTTTTT. Amino acid sequence: CAWSGTGVGFEKLFF.

The chain has TRBV18 and TRBJ2-1, with 7 nucleotides matching TRBD1. The CDR3 length is 17 residues. Germline assignment: CDR1 KGHSH and CDR2 LQKENI. The V gene end was trimmed by 1 base and the J gene end by 6 bases; junction bases not matched to a gene: 12. The CDR3 loop reads CASSPLHRPGGSNEQFF. The CDR3 DNA sequence: TGTGCCAGCTCACCACTCCACAGGCCAGGGGGTTCCAATGAGCAGTTCTTC.

Turning to this clone: Distinct nucleotide sequences in the sample also encode this CDR3. The V gene is TRBV7-9, the J gene TRBJ1-1; D possibly corresponds to TRBD1 (5 bases). Germline loops: CDR1 SEHNR, CDR2 FQNEAQ (reference sequence). This CDR3 is built from 14 residues. The V end lost 2 bases, the J end lost 0 bases, and 7 bases lay between the germline ends. This chain's CDR3 is CASSLQGMNTEAFF. CDR3 DNA sequence: TGTGCCAGCAGCTTACAGGGTATGAACACTGAAGCTTTCTTT.

The V gene is TRBV29-1, the J gene TRBJ2-3; 9 positions match TRBD2. The CDR3 runs 15 residues. The ends lost 7 bases at V and 2 bases at J; junction bases unmatched: 10. Germline V gene lookup returns CDR1 SQVTM and CDR2 ANQGSEA. CDR3 region: CSGTARGGFTDTQYF. For the CDR3, the DNA is TGCAGCGGGACCGCGCGGGGGGGCTTCACAGATACGCAGTATTTT.

The V gene is TRBV6-5, the J gene TRBJ1-1; the match to TRBD1 covers 9 bases. This CDR3 has 14 amino acids. In germline, CDR1 is MNHEY, CDR2 SVGAGI. Trimming at V came to 6 bases and at J to 7 bases, leaving 9 bases not matched to a gene. CDR3 sequence: CASSRTATGGEAFF. In DNA form, the CDR3 reads TGTGCCAGCAGCCGAACCGCGACAGGGGGTGAAGCTTTCTTT.

The chain recombines TRBV6-4 with TRBJ1-1, with D maybe TRBD1 (6 bases). The CDR3 has 13 residues. Germline V gene lookup returns CDR1 MRHNA and CDR2 SNTAGT. Deletions cut 5 bases from V and 4 bases from J, with 11 bases between. The CDR3 protein is CASSTQQGTEAFF. As DNA, the CDR3 is TGTGCCAGCAGTACCCAACAGGGCACTGAAGCTTTCTTT.

As concerns this clone: Possible read error: a much larger clone is one base away. The gene calls are TRBV7-2 and TRBJ2-7; 7 positions match TRBD1. With V trimmed by 4 bases and J by 4 bases, 1 base remained unmatched. The CDR3 has 12 amino acids. Per the germline V gene, CDR1 is SGHTA and CDR2 is FQGNSA. This chain's CDR3 is CASSSTGYEQYF. Written as DNA, the CDR3 is TGTGCCAGCAGCTCGACAGGGTACGAGCAGTACTTC.

A single count supports this clone. V is TRBV18 and J is TRBJ1-2; D perhaps matches TRBD1 (6 bases). The CDR3 extends over 14 amino acids. V gave up 4 bases and J gave up 3 bases, with 12 bases separating them. CDR1 KGHSH and CDR2 LQKENI come from the germline V gene. The CDR3 nucleotides are TGTGCCAGCTCACTGGACAGAGAAGACTATGGCTACACCTTC. It encodes CASSLDREDYGYTF.

The chain is built from TRBV5-4 and TRBJ1-2, with a weak D call TRBD1 (5 bases). CDR1 is SGHNT and CDR2 is YYREEE in the germline V gene (reference sequence). Trimming stripped 4 bases from V and 8 bases from J, with 15 bases between. The CDR3 runs to 13 residues. In nucleotides, the CDR3 is TGTGCCAGCAGCCCCCAGGGCATTGAGGGCTACACCTTC. Amino acid sequence: CASSPQGIEGYTF.

The chain joins TRBV7-2 to TRBJ2-3; D gene uncertain. The CDR3 sequence is 12 residues long. V was shortened by 4 bases and J by 9 bases, with 11 bases between the two germline ends. Germline CDR1 reads SGHTA; CDR2 reads FQGNSA. The CDR3 bases are TGTGCCAGCAGCTCGCCCCCGGAGACGCAGTATTTT. Its protein is CASSSPPETQYF.

This chain joins TRBV5-8 and TRBJ1-5, with TRBD1 identical over 8 bases. Trimming removed 5 bases from V and 1 base from J; junction bases left unmatched: 8. The CDR3 is made up of 16 amino acids. CDR1 and CDR2 from the germline V gene are SGHTS and YDEGEE. This CDR3 reads CASSWTGWGSNQPQHF. The DNA for the CDR3 is TGTGCCAGCAGTTGGACAGGGTGGGGGAGCAATCAGCCCCAGCATTTT.

The V call is TRBV28, the J call TRBJ1-5; tentatively, D is TRBD1 (6 bases). Deletions cut 5 bases from V and 6 bases from J, with 14 bases between. Per germline, CDR1 MDHEN and CDR2 SYDVKM. The CDR3 contains 14 residues. The CDR3 coding sequence is TGTGCCAGCAGTCCCCTGGGCAGGGGTCAGCCCCAGCATTTT. Translating it yields CASSPLGRGQPQHF.

This chain uses TRBV24-1 with TRBJ2-7; 8 nucleotides match TRBD1. Per germline, CDR1 KGHDR and CDR2 SFDVKD. The CDR3 consists of 14 residues. With V trimmed by 4 bases and J by 2 bases, 3 bases remained unmatched. The CDR3 is CATSDGQGTYEQYF. DNA for the CDR3: TGTGCCACCAGTGACGGACAGGGCACCTACGAGCAGTACTTC.

The CDR3 region is CASSSSSGGSSYEQYF. In DNA form, the CDR3 reads TGTGCCAGCAGTTCGTCTAGCGGGGGAAGCTCCTACGAGCAGTACTTC. The V and J genes are TRBV27 and TRBJ2-7; 10 bases line up with TRBD2. This CDR3 is built from 16 residues. Germline V gene sequence: CDR1 MNHEY, CDR2 SMNVEV (reference sequence). V was pared by 4 bases and J by 0 bases, with 6 bases of the junction left unmatched.

The chain joins TRBV7-9 to TRBJ2-7, with D possibly being TRBD2 (6 bases). V dropped 5 bases and J dropped 9 bases, with 17 bases sitting between them. The CDR3 loop spans 13 amino acids. Germline V gene lookup returns CDR1 SEHNR and CDR2 FQNEAQ (reference sequence). The CDR3 DNA reads TGTGCCAGCAGCACCGTGGGGGGTTCAAGGCAGTACTTC. Its translation is CASSTVGGSRQYF.

The chain carries TRBV5-1 and TRBJ2-5; TRBD1 matches 10 bases. In germline, CDR1 is SGHRS, CDR2 YFSETQ. The CDR3 runs 15 residues. Germline trimming cut 4 bases from V and 2 bases from J; bases unmatched to any gene: 5. The CDR3 sequence: CASSEWGQGQETQYF. CDR3 nucleotide sequence: TGCGCCAGCAGCGAGTGGGGACAGGGGCAAGAGACCCAGTACTTC. The whole variable domain, remainder taken from reference TRBV5-1 and TRBJ2-5, is KAGVTQTPRYLIKTRGQQVTLSCSPISGHRSVSWYQQTPGQGLQFLFEYFSETQRNKGNFPGRFSGRQFSNSRSEMNVSTLELGDSALYLCASSEWGQGQETQYFGPGTRLLVL.

J is TRBJ2-3 and V is TRBV10-3; D possibly corresponds to TRBD2 (5 bases). This CDR3 contains 13 residues. Trimming left V 11 bases short and J 0 bases short, with 12 bases between. The germline gives CDR1 ENHRY, CDR2 SYGVKD. The CDR3: CALGSGSTDTQYF. Written as DNA, the CDR3 is TGTGCCTTAGGGAGCGGTAGCACAGATACGCAGTATTTT.

The V call is TRBV11-2, the J call TRBJ2-3; 9 bases line up with TRBD2. Per the germline V gene, CDR1 is SGHAT and CDR2 is FQNNGV. This CDR3 has 16 residues. Trimming took 2 bases from V and 0 from J; bases not matched to a gene: 3. The CDR3 loop reads CASSLRLAGSTDTQYF. The CDR3 DNA reads as TGTGCCAGCAGCTTAAGGCTAGCGGGGAGCACAGATACGCAGTATTTT.